Below are 3 T cell receptor beta chains sequenced from a single sample in a study of blood T cell repertoires in COVID-19. TCRdb's copy holds only in-frame clones and misses some; the assay was immunoSEQ multiplex PCR. Among around 97,000 clones listed, more than 80% were seen once. The sequencing sample was made of peripheral blood. Receptors were obtained from a human donor in a cohort sampled during active COVID-19.

This clone was detected once. This chain connects TRBV5-4 to TRBJ1-5; TRBD1 is a possible D gene (5 bases). The V end lost 0 bases, the J end lost 6 bases, and 13 bases lay between the germline ends. Germline V gives CDR1 SGHNT, CDR2 YYREEE (reference sequence). The CDR3 totals 15 residues. DNA of the CDR3: TGTGCCAGCAGCTTGGTGTTTCAGGGCGGTCAGCCCCAGCATTTT. Amino acid sequence: CASSLVFQGGQPQHF.

The rearrangement links TRBV2 to TRBJ1-4; D remains ambiguous. With 7 bases removed from V and 0 bases from J, the gap between germline ends came to 12 bases. The CDR3 sequence is 15 residues long. Germline CDR1 and CDR2: SNHLY and FYNNEI. The CDR3 protein is CASTFGFATNEKLFF. CDR3 coding DNA: TGTGCCAGCACCTTTGGCTTTGCAACTAATGAAAAACTGTTTTTT.

The V and J genes are TRBV11-2 and TRBJ1-5; 8 nucleotides line up with TRBD1. From germline, CDR1 is SGHAT and CDR2 FQNNGV. V trimming: 1 base; J trimming: 3 bases; junction bases outside the gene matches: 8. The CDR3 extends over 17 amino acids. The CDR3 is CASSLAQGTGLNQPQHF. DNA of the CDR3: TGTGCCAGCAGCTTAGCCCAAGGGACAGGTCTCAATCAGCCCCAGCATTTT.